One T cell receptor beta chain is described in this entry. Clones were sequenced by immunoSEQ multiplex PCR, and TCRdb holds only the in-frame ones, with some missing. Seen here are over 150,000 clones, 75% to 80% observed once, and the top ten hold 26%. The data originate from a study of blood T cell repertoires in COVID-19. Looking at the study overall: T cells, B-cell-depleted T cells, or PBMCs provided the cDNA or gDNA that served as material.

V shed 5 bases, J shed 0 bases, and the junction held 1 base outside the gene matches. This CDR3 comprises 13 residues. Sequenced: peripheral blood. This chain links TRBV12-3 or TRBV12-4 with TRBJ2-7; 7 bases fit TRBD1. This receptor was taken from a woman in her 70s with acute or convalescent COVID-19. CDR3 coding DNA: TGTGCCAGCAGTACAGGGGACTCCTACGAGCAGTACTTC. As protein: CASSTGDSYEQYF.